This record covers a single T cell receptor (beta chain). What it binds is unknown. This sample includes further DNA sequences coding for the same CDR3. The data were produced by immunoSEQ multiplex PCR, yet TCRdb's version contains in-frame clones alone and is incomplete. The table lists about 34,000 clones, 80% to 95% of them singletons, with roughly 4.2% in the top ten. Germline assignment: CDR1 LNHDA and CDR2 SQIVND (reference sequence). With 4 bases removed from V and 3 bases from J, the gap between germline ends came to 9 bases. The CDR3 spans 13 residues. The data stem from a study of OX40 agonist ivuxolimab in advanced cancers. Study overall: Prior therapy, whether anti-PD-1, anti-PD-L1 or anti-CTLA-4, was allowed, and approximately 37% had some. Study-wide points: The study found that CD8+ T cells averaged more expanded clones than CD4+.

Autoimmune disease history or systemic immunosuppression led to patient exclusion. Samples were taken at baseline and on day 1 of cycles 4 and 7. The TCR sequence derives from an adult with an advanced solid tumor such as melanoma, head and neck, liver or kidney cancer. This chain joins TRBV19 and TRBJ1-1, with D tentatively TRBD1 (6 bases). Sequencing was performed on CD4+ or CD8+ T cells sorted from blood, taken in a trial of the OX40 agonist ivuxolimab. The CDR3 DNA sequence: TGTGCCAGTAGTACACAGGGAGACACTGAAGCTTTCTTT. Its translation: CASSTQGDTEAFF.